One and the same sample provided the 23 T cell receptor beta chains below, sequenced in a study of T cells after yellow fever vaccination. One entry per CDR3 protein, called by TCRdb with MiXCR from the 5' RACE reads. The sample contains roughly 500,000 distinct CDR3 sequences, about 19% of which appear only once. The material sequenced was PBMCs, taken 15 days after the yellow fever booster vaccination. All receptors come from a man younger than 45 who received the YFV17D yellow fever vaccine.

This clonotype showed up just a few times. One end of the junction does not line up with germline, which may come from a read error. The V and J genes are TRBV7-7 and TRBJ2-7; D is perhaps TRBD1 (6 bases). There are 15 residues in the CDR3. Germline loops: CDR1 SSHAT, CDR2 FNYEAQ (reference sequence). CDR3 loop: CASSAGEAESYEQYF. The CDR3 DNA reads as TGTGCTAGCAGCGCAGGGGAAGCGGAAAGCTACGAGCAGTACTTC.

V gene TRBV15 combines with J gene TRBJ2-1, with D perhaps TRBD2 (6 bases). Germline V gene sequence: CDR1 LNHNV, CDR2 YYDKDF (reference sequence). Trimming stripped 0 bases from V and 8 bases from J, with 11 bases between. The CDR3 is made up of 14 amino acids. Written as DNA, the CDR3 is TGTGCCACCAGCAGAGAACTAGCATGGGATGAGCAGTTCTTC. This sequence encodes CATSRELAWDEQFF.

This clonotype occurred a few times. V gene TRBV18 combines with J gene TRBJ2-3, with 12 bases aligning to TRBD1. Per germline, CDR1 KGHSH and CDR2 LQKENI. The V gene end was trimmed by 3 bases and the J gene end by 5 bases; junction bases not matched to a gene: 3. The CDR3 sequence is 15 residues long. The CDR3 is CASSPGTGGRDTQYF. The CDR3 nucleotides are TGTGCCAGCTCACCGGGGACAGGGGGCCGAGATACGCAGTATTTT.

This clonotype has only a few counts. This chain joins TRBV6-5 and TRBJ2-2, with D possibly TRBD2 on 6 matching bases. This CDR3 has 17 residues. Trimming took 2 bases from V and 0 from J, leaving 13 bases between them. CDR1 and CDR2 (germline): MNHEY, SVGAGI. The CDR3 protein is CASSYLRGRTNTGELFF. The CDR3 bases are TGTGCCAGCAGTTACCTTCGGGGGAGGACGAACACCGGGGAGCTGTTTTTT.

In regard to this clonotype: This sequence may be a read error, since a much larger clone differs from it by one base. The rearrangement joins TRBV20-1 to TRBJ2-1; D gene ambiguous. CDR3 length: 10 residues. Between the trimmed V and J ends, which lost 3 bases and 6 bases, there was a span of 3 bases. Germline V CDR1 and CDR2: DFQATT, SNEGSKA (reference sequence). For the CDR3, the DNA is TGCAGTGCTAGTTCCAATGAGCAGTTCTTC. Its translation is CSASSNEQFF.

This clonotype was observed at least ten times. The chain's CDR3 is CASSLERVVQYF. Written as DNA, the CDR3 is TGTGCCAGCAGCTTAGAAAGGGTTGTCCAGTACTTC. This chain links TRBV7-2 with TRBJ2-5; D remains ambiguous. Trimming removed 1 base from V and 10 bases from J, with 10 bases in between. This CDR3 spans 12 amino acids. Germline CDR1 is SGHTA and CDR2 is FQGNSA.

This clonotype was observed a few times. The V and J genes are TRBV12-3 or TRBV12-4 and TRBJ2-3, with D perhaps TRBD2 (5 bases). The CDR3 is made up of 13 amino acids. Between the trimmed V and J ends, which lost 6 bases and 2 bases, there was a span of 9 bases. The CDR3 DNA sequence: TGTGCCAGCAGGGCGGGCACCACAGATACGCAGTATTTT. This gives the protein CASRAGTTDTQYF.

V gene TRBV7-2 combines with J gene TRBJ1-2; no clear D. CDR1 SGHTA and CDR2 FQGNSA come from the germline V gene. V shed 1 base and J shed 7 bases, with 16 bases lying between them. The length of the CDR3 is 15 residues. The CDR3 bases are TGTGCCAGCAGCTTAGAAGGGAGCAGGTCCTTTGGCTACACCTTC. As protein: CASSLEGSRSFGYTF.

This clonotype came up a few times. J is TRBJ2-5 and V is TRBV10-3; D remains ambiguous. Between the trimmed V and J ends, which lost 1 base and 1 base, there was a span of 1 base. This CDR3 has 12 amino acids. The germline CDR1 and CDR2 sequences are ENHRY and SYGVKD. The CDR3: CAISEFQETQYF. The CDR3 region has the DNA TGTGCCATCAGTGAGTTCCAAGAGACCCAGTACTTC.

The genes are TRBV6-1 and TRBJ2-2; 12 bases match TRBD2. This CDR3 is built from 15 residues. The V segment lost 6 bases and the J segment 6 bases; nucleotides outside the gene matches: 5. Looked up from germline, CDR1 is MNHNS and CDR2 is SASEGT. As DNA, the CDR3 is TGTGCCAGCAGACCAACTAGCGGGAGGTCCGGGGAGCTGTTTTTT. Its translation: CASRPTSGRSGELFF.

This clonotype turned up a few times. V usage is TRBV29-1 and J usage is TRBJ2-2, with 10 bases aligning to TRBD2. CDR1 SQVTM and CDR2 ANQGSEA come from the germline V gene. J was trimmed by 0 bases and V by 4 bases; bases with no gene match: 2. The CDR3 loop spans 15 amino acids. CDR3 bases: TGCAGCGTTGGGACTAGCGGAACGAACACCGGGGAGCTGTTTTTT. Protein: CSVGTSGTNTGELFF.

This clonotype showed up just a few times. The V gene is TRBV20-1, the J gene TRBJ2-3, with TRBD1 as a possible D gene (5 bases). The CDR3 is 14 amino acids. CDR1 is DFQATT and CDR2 is SNEGSKA in the germline V gene (reference sequence). V was trimmed by 5 bases and J by 5 bases, leaving 17 bases between them. In DNA form, the CDR3 reads TGCAGTGCTCAGGGTTTCCCCACACGAGATACGCAGTATTTT. Translation gives CSAQGFPTRDTQYF.

In this sample, this clonotype turned up a few times. V gene TRBV20-1 combines with J gene TRBJ2-5; 8 bases are shared with TRBD2. V trimming: 6 bases; J trimming: 7 bases; junction bases outside the gene matches: 13. The CDR3 sequence is 14 residues long. Germline values: CDR1 DFQATT, CDR2 SNEGSKA (reference sequence). The CDR3 is CSARWSGSGATQYF. As DNA, the CDR3 is TGCAGTGCGCGCTGGAGCGGGAGTGGAGCGACCCAGTACTTC.

V usage is TRBV5-1 and J usage is TRBJ2-3; 14 bases map to TRBD2. CDR3 length: 18 amino acids. The V and J ends lost 2 bases and 6 bases, in that order; junction bases with no gene match: 11. Looked up from germline, CDR1 is SGHRS and CDR2 is YFSETQ. The CDR3, as DNA: TGCGCCAGCAGCTTTGGACTAGCGGGAGGCCAGGTCCTGGATACGCAGTATTTT. Its protein is CASSFGLAGGQVLDTQYF.

This clonotype was counted between two and nine times. The V call is TRBV6-5, the J call TRBJ2-2; 9 positions match TRBD2. The CDR3 covers 14 residues. V dropped 4 bases and J dropped 4; count of bases not matched to a gene: 1. Germline loops: CDR1 MNHEY, CDR2 SVGAGI. In nucleotides, the CDR3 is TGTGCCAGCAGTTGGCGGGAGGGCACCGGGGAGCTGTTTTTT. This encodes CASSWREGTGELFF.

V usage is TRBV4-3 and J usage is TRBJ2-1; TRBD2 matches at 7 bases. Germline V gives CDR1 LGHNA, CDR2 YSLEER. After removal of 4 bases from V and 0 bases from J, the junction contained 6 bases not matched to a gene. This CDR3 comprises 16 residues. The CDR3 bases are TGCGCCAGCAGCCCTTCAGCGGGGAACTCCTACAATGAGCAGTTCTTC. Protein product: CASSPSAGNSYNEQFF.

The chain couples TRBV10-2 to TRBJ2-7, with 7 bases lining up with TRBD1. V trimming: 6 bases; J trimming: 3 bases; junction bases outside the gene matches: 8. Germline CDR1 WSHSY, CDR2 SAAADI. The CDR3 loop spans 14 amino acids. CDR3 loop: CASSVDRVDYEQYF. DNA for the CDR3: TGCGCCAGCAGCGTCGACAGGGTAGACTACGAGCAGTACTTC.

In this sample, this clonotype turned up a few times. V usage is TRBV7-2 and J usage is TRBJ1-4; D uncertain. Trimming removed 2 bases from V and 5 bases from J, with 9 bases in between. The CDR3 runs to 14 residues. Germline V gene lookup returns CDR1 SGHTA and CDR2 FQGNSA. CDR3 nucleotides: TGTGCCAGCAGCTTAAATGCAGGAAATGAAAAACTGTTTTTT. Translating it yields CASSLNAGNEKLFF. The variable domain in full, completed from reference TRBV7-2 and TRBJ1-4, reads GAGVSQSPSNKVTEKGKDVELRCDPISGHTALYWYRQSLGQGLEFLIYFQGNSAPDKSGLPSDRFSAERTGGSVSTLTIQRTQQEDSAVYLCASSLNAGNEKLFFGSGTQLSVL.

The chain has TRBV18 and TRBJ2-7, with D possibly TRBD2 on 6 matching bases. V dropped 3 bases and J dropped 2 bases, with 11 bases sitting between them. This CDR3 has 14 residues. The germline CDR1 and CDR2 sequences are KGHSH and LQKENI. The DNA of the CDR3 is TGTGCCAGCTCACCCAACACGGGAGCCTACGAGCAGTACTTC. As protein: CASSPNTGAYEQYF.

This rearrangement joins TRBV7-8 to TRBJ2-2; 10 bases agree with TRBD1. V trimming: 5 bases; J trimming: 6 bases; junction bases outside the gene matches: 6. There are 15 residues in the CDR3. Germline CDR1 is SGHVS and CDR2 is FQNEAQ. The CDR3 loop is CASSGGQGRAGELFF. In nucleotides, the CDR3 is TGTGCCAGCAGCGGGGGACAGGGGAGGGCCGGGGAGCTGTTTTTT.

For the CDR3, the DNA is TGCAGTGCTAGTGGGACAGGGAACTATGGCTACACCTTC. Amino acid sequence: CSASGTGNYGYTF. The V call is TRBV20-1, the J call TRBJ1-2, with 9 bases that match TRBD1. Germline values: CDR1 DFQATT, CDR2 SNEGSKA (reference sequence). There are 13 residues in the CDR3. V gave up 3 bases and J gave up 2 bases; unmatched junction bases: 1.

In its sample, this clonotype was seen a few times. CDR3 sequence: CASTVRPDGTGELFF. The CDR3 region has the DNA TGTGCCAGCACTGTCAGGCCTGATGGCACCGGGGAGCTGTTTTTT. The chain links TRBV6-1 to TRBJ2-2; the D is unclear. V was trimmed by 7 bases and J by 4 bases, leaving 16 bases between them. Germline values: CDR1 MNHNS, CDR2 SASEGT. The CDR3 is made up of 15 amino acids.

This clonotype occurred a few times. This rearrangement joins TRBV28 to TRBJ2-3; the match to TRBD2 covers 7 bases. J was trimmed by 6 bases and V by 1 base; bases with no gene match: 7. The CDR3 length is 15 residues. The germline gives CDR1 MDHEN, CDR2 SYDVKM. The CDR3 DNA reads as TGTGCCAGCAGTTTATACGCGGGAGTGGCGGATACGCAGTATTTT. Amino acid sequence: CASSLYAGVADTQYF.